This is a list of T cell receptor beta chains from one sample in a study of CD8 T cells in ankylosing spondylitis. Via MiXCR, TCRdb re-called the 5' RACE reads, giving one row per CDR3 protein. The sample includes around 540,000 distinct CDR3 sequences, 12% seen only once; the top ten take approximately 6.2%. The material sequenced was blood, either unsorted or a sorted T cell fraction (not recorded which). These receptors originate from a male donor with ankylosing spondylitis. Each CDR3 is given with its conserved first and last residue. The D gene is left open where the match is weak. Clone size, where shown, is once, few, many, or a class for clones that have expanded.

v_gene	abundance	d_gene	j_gene	CDR3aa	CDR3nt
TRBV27	few	.	TRBJ2-5	CASRGTTGPGTQYF	TGTGCCAGCAGAGGGACAACCGGGCCGGGGACCCAGTACTTC
TRBV2	.	TRBD1	TRBJ1-1	CASRQGNAEAFF	TGTGCCAGCAGACAGGGGAACGCTGAAGCTTTCTTT
TRBV7-2	.	.	TRBJ2-5	CASSRPYQETQYF	TGTGCCAGCAGCCGACCGTACCAAGAGACCCAGTACTTC
TRBV20-1	few	.	TRBJ2-5	CSAKVPPRGPLQETQYF	TGCAGTGCCAAAGTCCCTCCGCGGGGCCCCCTCCAAGAGACCCAGTACTTC
TRBV29-1	.	.	TRBJ1-4	CSVEGGEKLFF	TGCAGCGTTGAAGGGGGAGAAAAACTGTTTTTT
TRBV28	.	.	TRBJ1-2	CASSSGGSDYGYTF	TGTGCCAGCAGTTCCGGCGGCTCAGACTATGGCTACACCTTC
TRBV7-2	few	.	TRBJ2-1	CASSSLALRPSYNEQFF	TGTGCCAGCAGTTCGCTCGCGCTCCGTCCCTCCTACAATGAGCAGTTCTTC
TRBV29-1	.	.	TRBJ2-5	CSVAGRETQYF	TGCAGCGTAGCCGGGCGAGAGACCCAGTACTTC
TRBV7-2	few	.	TRBJ2-1	CASSRTSSMGSEQFF	TGTGCCAGCAGCCGGACTTCCTCTATGGGGAGTGAGCAGTTCTTC
TRBV4-1	.	.	TRBJ2-7	CASSQGGRSTYEQYF	TGCGCCAGCAGCCAAGGAGGCAGGTCAACCTACGAGCAGTACTTC
TRBV12-3/TRBV12-4	many	.	TRBJ1-5	CASSLDGRGWDQPQHF	TGTGCCAGCAGTTTAGACGGCAGGGGCTGGGATCAGCCCCAGCATTTT
TRBV3-1	many	TRBD2	TRBJ2-1	CASSQDTGTRYNEQFF	TGTGCCAGCAGCCAGGACACCGGGACTAGGTACAATGAGCAGTTCTTC
TRBV2	many	.	TRBJ1-5	CASSEGRSNQPQHF	TGTGCCAGCAGTGAAGGCAGGAGCAATCAGCCCCAGCATTTT
TRBV20-1	few	.	TRBJ1-1	CSASSVLEAFF	TGCAGTGCTAGCTCGGTTCTTGAAGCTTTCTTT
TRBV6-2/TRBV6-3	.	.	TRBJ1-5	CASQTGRFSNQPQHF	TGTGCCAGTCAGACCGGACGGTTTAGCAATCAGCCCCAGCATTTT
TRBV5-5	few	.	TRBJ2-3	CASSSFEDTQYF	TGTGCCAGCAGTTCCTTTGAGGATACGCAGTATTTT
TRBV24-1	.	TRBD1	TRBJ2-1	CATSDLGGQGRGEQFF	TGTGCCACCAGTGATTTGGGCGGACAGGGCCGTGGTGAGCAGTTCTTC
TRBV20-1	.	TRBD1	TRBJ2-7	CSAPQSGTGSFEQYF	TGCAGTGCTCCTCAATCCGGGACAGGGTCCTTCGAGCAGTACTTC
TRBV5-1	many	.	TRBJ2-7	CASSLGQDLYEQYF	TGCGCCAGCAGCTTAGGGCAGGACCTCTACGAGCAGTACTTC